The 6 T cell receptor beta chains in this list originate from one sample, sequenced in a study of tumor-infiltrating lymphocytes in primary liver carcinoma. Germline DNA was also extracted, while the blood RNA originated from unsorted whole blood. From about 530 ng total RNA, TCR beta cDNA was generated with a primer in the constant region. For TCR beta, libraries were produced by three nested multiplex PCR rounds using slightly modified ARM-PCR. TRBV1-TRBV30 forward and Cbeta reverse primers drove the first two roughly 10-cycle rounds. One entry per CDR3 protein, called by TCRdb with MiXCR from the multiplex PCR reads. Of about 200,000 distinct CDR3 sequences in the sample, around 60% are singletons; the top ten hold around 7.1%. Sequencing used peripheral blood. The origin of the receptors is a woman aged 55-70 years with primary liver carcinoma and hepatitis B virus infection.

The chain employs TRBV30 and TRBJ2-3; 8 bases line up with TRBD1. Germline CDR1 is GTSNPN and CDR2 is SVGIG (reference sequence). This CDR3 has 14 amino acids. After removal of 5 bases from V and 0 bases from J, the junction contained 4 bases not matched to a gene. As DNA, the CDR3 is TGTGCCTGGGGACAGGGACTTAGCACAGATACGCAGTATTTT. The encoded protein is CAWGQGLSTDTQYF.

Note on this clonotype: Germline is not matched at one junction end, which may reflect a read error. The chain has TRBV28 and TRBJ1-2; 7 nucleotides line up with TRBD1. The CDR3 spans 13 residues. Germline-derived CDR1 and CDR2 are MDHEN and SYDVKM. The CDR3 DNA follows: TGTGCTAGCAGCCCGGACAGGTACTATGGCTACACCTTC. Translated: CASSPDRYYGYTF.

This clonotype was recorded only once. A much more abundant neighbour one base away suggests this may be a read error. The chain employs TRBV6-2 or TRBV6-3 and TRBJ2-2, with 12 positions matching TRBD2. Germline V gives CDR1 MNHEY, CDR2 SVGEGT. The CDR3 extends over 16 amino acids. The CDR3 here is CASSPGLAGNTGEMFF. CDR3 nucleotide sequence: TGTGCCAGCAGCCCAGGACTAGCGGGGAACACCGGGGAGATGTTTTTT.

The chain is built from TRBV4-2 and TRBJ2-5; the D is unclear. Trimming stripped 7 bases from V and 11 bases from J, with 26 bases between. Looked up from germline, CDR1 is LGHNA and CDR2 is YNFKEQ. The CDR3 has 15 residues. The CDR3 DNA reads as TGTGCCAGCATCCTGGCTCGCGGAATCTACAGTGAGCAGTACTTC. Translating it yields CASILARGIYSEQYF.

This clonotype was recorded a few times. Likely a read error: the CDR3 ends without its conserved phenylalanine or tryptophan. This chain uses TRBV11-2 with TRBJ2-1, with D uncertain. This CDR3 spans 16 amino acids. Trimming removed 4 bases from V and 4 bases from J, with 17 bases in between. CDR1 is SGHAT, CDR2 FQNNGV, per germline. The chain's CDR3 is CASSSGRLTGYNEQFY. The CDR3 DNA is TGTGCCAGCAGCTCCGGACGGCTGACTGGGTACAATGAGCAGTTCTAC.

As regards this clonotype: The germline gene is not matched at one end of the junction; a read error may be the cause. The gene calls are TRBV11-3 and TRBJ2-2, with 8 bases lining up with TRBD1. This CDR3 contains 15 residues. Germline CDR1 SGHNT, CDR2 YENEEA. CDR3 protein: CASSQGARSTGELFF. Written as DNA, the CDR3 is TGTGCCAGCAGCCAGGGGGCTAGAAGCACCGGTGAGCTGTTTTTT.